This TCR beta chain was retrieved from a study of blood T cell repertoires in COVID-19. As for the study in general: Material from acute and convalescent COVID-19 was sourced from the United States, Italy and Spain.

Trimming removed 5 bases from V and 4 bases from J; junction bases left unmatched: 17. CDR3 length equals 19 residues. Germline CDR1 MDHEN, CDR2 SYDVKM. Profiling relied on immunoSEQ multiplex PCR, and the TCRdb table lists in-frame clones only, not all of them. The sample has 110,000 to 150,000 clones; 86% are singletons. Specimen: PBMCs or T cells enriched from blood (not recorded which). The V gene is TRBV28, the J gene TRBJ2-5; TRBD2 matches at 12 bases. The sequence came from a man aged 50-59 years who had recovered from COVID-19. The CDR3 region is CASSPIGLAGKALGETQYF. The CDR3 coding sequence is TGTGCCAGCAGTCCCATCGGACTAGCGGGGAAGGCCCTGGGAGAGACCCAGTACTTC.